The 12 T cell receptor beta chains presented below share a single source sample, sequenced in a study of blood T cell repertoires in COVID-19. Using immunoSEQ multiplex PCR, the repertoire was profiled, and TCRdb retains in-frame clones only, with some absent. The data show about 230,000 clones, with 85% to 90% seen just once and approximately 10% held by the top ten. Sequencing was done on a sample of peripheral blood. These receptors came from a man aged 50-60 years with COVID-19, enrolled during active disease.

This rearrangement joins TRBV5-1 to TRBJ2-1, with 10 bases lining up with TRBD2. CDR1 and CDR2 (germline): SGHRS, YFSETQ. The CDR3 totals 14 residues. V trimming: 4 bases; J trimming: 7 bases; junction bases outside the gene matches: 5. The CDR3 coding sequence is TGCGCCAGCAGCCCAAATAGCGGGGGGAATGAGCAGTTCTTC. This codes for CASSPNSGGNEQFF.

The chain employs TRBV27 and TRBJ2-7; 8 nucleotides agree with TRBD1. The CDR3 is 16 amino acids. The V gene's germline CDR1 is MNHEY and CDR2 SMNVEV (reference sequence). V was pared by 4 bases and J by 1 base, with 9 bases of the junction left unmatched. The CDR3 nucleotides are TGTGCCAGCAGTTCGGCTGGACAGGGAGTTTCCTACGAGCAGTACTTC. This translates into CASSSAGQGVSYEQYF.

The chain recombines TRBV3-1 (or the pseudogene TRBV3-2) with TRBJ1-2; D not certain. Trimming pared 1 base from V and 5 bases from J, leaving 11 bases between. Germline V lookup: CDR1 LGHDT, CDR2 YNNKEL (reference sequence). The CDR3 runs to 14 residues. The CDR3 region is CASSQGTPIYGYTF. The DNA of the CDR3 is TGTGCCAGCAGCCAAGGAACTCCTATATATGGCTACACCTTC.

This sequence joins TRBV3-1 (or the pseudogene TRBV3-2) and TRBJ2-2; possible D gene TRBD1, 6 bases. The CDR3 is made up of 14 amino acids. Trimming stripped 3 bases from V and 13 bases from J, with 18 bases between. Germline-derived CDR1 and CDR2 are LGHDT and YNNKEL (reference sequence). The CDR3 nucleotides are TGTGCCAGCAGCCAGCTGGGGGCTCCTAGTGGGCTGTTTTTT. This sequence encodes CASSQLGAPSGLFF.

V usage is TRBV6-4 and J usage is TRBJ1-1; D remains unclear. The CDR3 extends over 13 amino acids. Trimming shortened V by 4 bases and J by 5 bases, and 11 bases separated the two germline ends. Germline V lookup: CDR1 MRHNA, CDR2 SNTAGT. CDR3 nucleotides: TGTGCCAGCAGTGGCGGGCCGAAAACTGAAGCTTTCTTT. Translated, it gives CASSGGPKTEAFF.

This clone was detected a few times. V gene TRBV10-3 combines with J gene TRBJ1-2; tentatively, D is TRBD1 (6 bases). From germline, CDR1 is ENHRY and CDR2 SYGVKD. This CDR3 region has 19 residues. The V end was cut by 1 base, the J end by 8 bases, with 29 bases between. The CDR3, as DNA: TGTGCCATCAGTGAGTACTCAGGGGATGTAGCCAAAGAAGAGGAAGGCTACACCTTC. It yields the protein CAISEYSGDVAKEEEGYTF.

V and J are TRBV7-2 and TRBJ2-3; 10 positions agree with TRBD1. Per germline, CDR1 SGHTA and CDR2 FQGNSA. V dropped 5 bases and J dropped 4; count of bases not matched to a gene: 3. The CDR3 has 14 amino acids. The CDR3 DNA reads as TGTGCCAGCAGCGCTGGACAGGGGGCAGATACGCAGTATTTT. Its protein is CASSAGQGADTQYF.

This clone was detected only a few times. This chain's CDR3 is CASSPDGGEETQYF. The CDR3 DNA is TGTGCCAGCAGCCCCGACGGGGGGGAAGAGACCCAGTACTTC. This chain connects TRBV3-1 (or the pseudogene TRBV3-2) to TRBJ2-5, with 8 positions matching TRBD2. Losses at the gene ends were 4 bases for V and 3 bases for J; bases not matched to a gene: 4. The CDR3 has 14 amino acids. In germline, CDR1 is LGHDT, CDR2 YNNKEL (reference sequence).

J is TRBJ1-1 and V is TRBV6-5; 8 bases are a match to TRBD1. This CDR3 comprises 14 residues. J was trimmed by 4 bases and V by 4 bases; bases with no gene match: 5. The germline CDR1 and CDR2 sequences are MNHEY and SVGAGI. The CDR3 sequence is CASSFSDRATEAFF. The CDR3, as DNA: TGTGCCAGCAGTTTTTCGGACAGGGCCACTGAAGCTTTCTTT.

The V gene is TRBV9, the J gene TRBJ2-7, with D hard to call. V was shortened by 0 bases and J by 2 bases, with 12 bases between the two germline ends. The V gene's germline CDR1 is SGDLS and CDR2 YYNGEE. The CDR3 totals 15 residues. The CDR3 DNA follows: TGTGCCAGCAGCGTAGCTGGAGACGGAGCCTACGAGCAGTACTTC. As protein: CASSVAGDGAYEQYF. Using reference TRBV9 and TRBJ2-7 for the parts outside the CDR3, the full variable domain is DSGVTQTPKHLITATGQRVTLRCSPRSGDLSVYWYQQSLDQGLQFLIQYYNGEERAKGNILERFSAQQFPDLHSELNLSSLELGDSALYFCASSVAGDGAYEQYFGPGTRLTVT.

In its sample, this clone was seen once. The chain employs TRBV28 and TRBJ1-2; TRBD1 agrees at 8 bases. Trimming removed 11 bases from V and 8 bases from J; junction bases left unmatched: 10. The CDR3 loop spans 12 amino acids. Germline loops: CDR1 MDHEN, CDR2 SYDVKM. The CDR3 DNA is TGTGCCCTCTCGGACAGGGTCGGCGGCTACACCTTC. Protein: CALSDRVGGYTF.

This chain joins TRBV19 and TRBJ2-3; TRBD2 matches at 14 bases. There are 17 residues in the CDR3. CDR1 LNHDA and CDR2 SQIVND come from the germline V gene (reference sequence). V dropped 3 bases and J dropped 5; count of bases not matched to a gene: 7. The CDR3: CASSISGTSGGIDTQYF. The CDR3 bases are TGTGCCAGTAGTATCTCCGGGACTAGCGGGGGAATAGATACGCAGTATTTT.